This is a list of T cell receptor beta chains from one sample in a study of cytomegalovirus exposure and HLA in healthy donors. Data came from immunoSEQ multiplex PCR; TCRdb stores just in-frame clones and leaves some out. The profile shows roughly 140,000 clones, around 80% of them singletons. The specimen was PBMCs. Receptors were obtained from a man aged 40-49 years in good health and CMV-seronegative. The conserved cysteine and the conserved F or W are not part of the CDR3 here. Fields, in order: D gene, clone size, V gene, CDR3 protein. The D gene is left open where the match is weak. Part of the rows lack a size; the others show once, few, many or a class for expanded clones.

d_gene: -; abundance: -; v_gene: TRBV19; CDR3aa: ASSPTLRGQGYT
d_gene: -; abundance: once; v_gene: TRBV9; CDR3aa: ASSVGTGYDYGYT
d_gene: TRBD1; abundance: once; v_gene: TRBV5-6; CDR3aa: ASSLWRDSSYNSPLH
d_gene: -; abundance: few; v_gene: TRBV12-5; CDR3aa: ASAPRESYNEQF
d_gene: -; abundance: -; v_gene: TRBV7-6; CDR3aa: ASSQGTPQGETQY
d_gene: -; abundance: -; v_gene: TRBV9; CDR3aa: ASSVGEGTYGYT
d_gene: -; abundance: -; v_gene: TRBV11-2; CDR3aa: ASSLLAGGTEAF
d_gene: -; abundance: -; v_gene: TRBV5-4; CDR3aa: ASTLGTKNGYT
d_gene: -; abundance: -; v_gene: TRBV6-5; CDR3aa: ASSYSEGREQY
d_gene: TRBD2; abundance: -; v_gene: TRBV4-1; CDR3aa: ASSQELGGGYNEQF
d_gene: TRBD1; abundance: -; v_gene: TRBV5-1; CDR3aa: ASSLAGTASEQY
d_gene: TRBD1; abundance: few; v_gene: TRBV11-2; CDR3aa: ASSRTGGEAF
d_gene: -; abundance: -; v_gene: TRBV20-1; CDR3aa: SARQVGEQY
d_gene: TRBD2; abundance: -; v_gene: TRBV27; CDR3aa: ASSSTGTSGGADEQF
d_gene: -; abundance: -; v_gene: TRBV19; CDR3aa: ASSTTGSSLNNSPLH
d_gene: -; abundance: -; v_gene: TRBV7-2; CDR3aa: ASSLVGGLPGGELF
d_gene: TRBD1; abundance: -; v_gene: TRBV18; CDR3aa: ASSFRQGSNTGELF
d_gene: -; abundance: -; v_gene: TRBV9; CDR3aa: ASSVGRATDTQY
d_gene: TRBD1; abundance: -; v_gene: TRBV30; CDR3aa: AWRKDRADGYT
d_gene: -; abundance: few; v_gene: TRBV27; CDR3aa: ASSLRSDTEAF
d_gene: -; abundance: -; v_gene: TRBV7-6; CDR3aa: ASSLGGRSGGNTIY
d_gene: -; abundance: -; v_gene: TRBV6-6; CDR3aa: ASTRENTEAF
d_gene: TRBD1; abundance: -; v_gene: TRBV5-6; CDR3aa: ASSLVAGGTHEQY
d_gene: -; abundance: -; v_gene: TRBV21-1; CDR3aa: ASSSRTGRDTDTQY
d_gene: TRBD2; abundance: -; v_gene: TRBV28; CDR3aa: ASSLIAGRPSGANVLT
d_gene: -; abundance: -; v_gene: TRBV7-3; CDR3aa: ASSSQVGPQETQY
d_gene: -; abundance: -; v_gene: TRBV7-9; CDR3aa: ASSLYRDSYEQY
d_gene: -; abundance: -; v_gene: TRBV5-6; CDR3aa: ASSIMRGGAWETQY
d_gene: TRBD1; abundance: -; v_gene: TRBV10-2; CDR3aa: ASSGSGTGGTEAF
d_gene: -; abundance: once; v_gene: TRBV7-2; CDR3aa: ASSLDRVGYSNQPQH
d_gene: -; abundance: -; v_gene: TRBV5-1; CDR3aa: ASSSPQGSGYEQY
d_gene: -; abundance: -; v_gene: TRBV19; CDR3aa: ASSITVKTNEKLF
d_gene: TRBD2; abundance: once; v_gene: TRBV6-5; CDR3aa: ASSTGGGIYNEQF
d_gene: -; abundance: -; v_gene: TRBV29-1; CDR3aa: SGRGIDEAF
d_gene: -; abundance: -; v_gene: TRBV19; CDR3aa: ASSWTVSTDTQY
d_gene: -; abundance: -; v_gene: TRBV5-6; CDR3aa: ASSLTGSGNTIY
d_gene: -; abundance: -; v_gene: TRBV7-2; CDR3aa: ASSLGRSSGANVLT
d_gene: -; abundance: -; v_gene: TRBV5-4; CDR3aa: ASSPDNRAYNEQF
d_gene: -; abundance: once; v_gene: TRBV28; CDR3aa: ASSLAGAQRGLYEQY
d_gene: -; abundance: few; v_gene: TRBV7-2; CDR3aa: ASSDGGGQPQH
d_gene: -; abundance: -; v_gene: TRBV28; CDR3aa: AAGQRTYEQY
d_gene: -; abundance: -; v_gene: TRBV10-2; CDR3aa: ASSEGGGAETQY
d_gene: -; abundance: -; v_gene: TRBV2; CDR3aa: ASRRGEITEAF
d_gene: -; abundance: -; v_gene: TRBV27; CDR3aa: ASRQGSLEKLF
d_gene: -; abundance: -; v_gene: TRBV7-6; CDR3aa: ASTQGGNTGELF
d_gene: TRBD1; abundance: once; v_gene: TRBV7-2; CDR3aa: ASSNRRTGNEKLF
d_gene: -; abundance: -; v_gene: TRBV5-6; CDR3aa: ASSRGNSYEQY
d_gene: -; abundance: -; v_gene: TRBV5-4; CDR3aa: ASSLGLNTGELF
d_gene: TRBD1; abundance: -; v_gene: TRBV6-1; CDR3aa: ASTGTAYNSPLH
d_gene: TRBD1; abundance: -; v_gene: TRBV19; CDR3aa: ASSPTQGQGHEQY
d_gene: -; abundance: -; v_gene: TRBV6-4; CDR3aa: ASSAMGGANQPQH